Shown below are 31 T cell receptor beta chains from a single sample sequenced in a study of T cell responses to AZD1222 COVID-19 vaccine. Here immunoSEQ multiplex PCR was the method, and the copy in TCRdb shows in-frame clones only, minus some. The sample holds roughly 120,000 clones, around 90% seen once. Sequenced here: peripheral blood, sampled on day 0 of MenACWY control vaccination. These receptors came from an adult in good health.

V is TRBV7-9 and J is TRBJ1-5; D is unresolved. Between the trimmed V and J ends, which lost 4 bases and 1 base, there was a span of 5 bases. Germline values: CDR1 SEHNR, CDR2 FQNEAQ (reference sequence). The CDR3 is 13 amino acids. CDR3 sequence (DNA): TGTGCCAGCAGCTCCGACAGCAATCAGCCCCAGCATTTT. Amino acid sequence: CASSSDSNQPQHF.

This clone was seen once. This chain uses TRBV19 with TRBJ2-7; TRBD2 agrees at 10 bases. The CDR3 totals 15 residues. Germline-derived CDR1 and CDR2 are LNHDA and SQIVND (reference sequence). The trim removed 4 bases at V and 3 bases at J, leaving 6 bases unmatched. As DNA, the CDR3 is TGTGCCAGTAGTACTATAGCGGGAGGCCGCTACGAGCAGTACTTC. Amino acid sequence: CASSTIAGGRYEQYF.

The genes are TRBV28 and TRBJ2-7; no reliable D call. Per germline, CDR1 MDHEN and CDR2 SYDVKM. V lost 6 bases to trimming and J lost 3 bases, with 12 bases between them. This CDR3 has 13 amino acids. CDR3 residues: CASRPAGSYEQYF. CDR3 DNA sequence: TGTGCCAGCAGACCCGCAGGAAGCTACGAGCAGTACTTC.

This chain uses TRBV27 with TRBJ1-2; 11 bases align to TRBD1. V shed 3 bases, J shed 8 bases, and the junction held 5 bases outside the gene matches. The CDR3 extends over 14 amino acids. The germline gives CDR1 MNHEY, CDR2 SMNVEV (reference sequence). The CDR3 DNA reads TGTGCCAGCAGTTTGGACAGGGGGCTAGGAGGCTACACCTTC. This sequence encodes CASSLDRGLGGYTF.

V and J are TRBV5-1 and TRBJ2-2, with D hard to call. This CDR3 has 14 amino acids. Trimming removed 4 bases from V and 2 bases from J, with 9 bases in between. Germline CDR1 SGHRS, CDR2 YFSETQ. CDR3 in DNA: TGCGCCAGCAGCGTCGGTTCCAACACCGGGGAGCTGTTTTTT. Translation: CASSVGSNTGELFF.

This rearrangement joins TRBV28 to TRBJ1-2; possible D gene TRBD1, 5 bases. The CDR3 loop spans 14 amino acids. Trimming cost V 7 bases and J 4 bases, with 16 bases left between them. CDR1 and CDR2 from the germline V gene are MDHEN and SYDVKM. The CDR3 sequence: CASTLGGASYGYTF. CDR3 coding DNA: TGTGCCAGCACCTTGGGAGGGGCCAGCTATGGCTACACCTTC.

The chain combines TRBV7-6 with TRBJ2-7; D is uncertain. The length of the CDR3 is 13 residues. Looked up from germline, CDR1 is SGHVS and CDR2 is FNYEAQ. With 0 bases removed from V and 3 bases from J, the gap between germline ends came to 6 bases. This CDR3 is CASSLALNYEQYF. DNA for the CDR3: TGTGCCAGCAGCTTAGCCCTGAACTACGAGCAGTACTTC.

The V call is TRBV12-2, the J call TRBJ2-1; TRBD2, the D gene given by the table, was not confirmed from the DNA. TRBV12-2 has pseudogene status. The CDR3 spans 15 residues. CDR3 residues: CASRLNPPRGNEQFF. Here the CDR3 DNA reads TGTGCAAGTCGCTTAAATCCTCCTCGAGGCAATGAGCAGTTCTTC.

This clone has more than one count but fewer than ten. The CDR3 DNA is TGTGCCAGCAGCTTAGTCGTCCCAACTAACTATGGCTACACCTTC. It is translated as CASSLVVPTNYGYTF. This rearrangement joins TRBV7-9 to TRBJ1-2, with D hard to call. V was shortened by 1 base and J by 0 bases, with 9 bases between the two germline ends. The CDR3 consists of 15 residues. Germline assignment: CDR1 SEHNR and CDR2 FQNEAQ (reference sequence). Filled out from reference TRBV7-9 and TRBJ1-2, the complete variable domain reads DTGVSQNPRHKITKRGQNVTFRCDPISEHNRLYWYRQTLGQGPEFLTYFQNEAQLEKSRLLSDRFSAERPKGSFSTLEIQRTEQGDSAMYLCASSLVVPTNYGYTFGSGTRLTVV.

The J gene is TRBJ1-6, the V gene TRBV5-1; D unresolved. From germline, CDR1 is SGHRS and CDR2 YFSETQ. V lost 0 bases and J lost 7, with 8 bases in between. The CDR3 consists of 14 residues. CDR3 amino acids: CASSLAARNSPLHF. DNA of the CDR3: TGCGCCAGCAGCTTGGCTGCAAGAAATTCACCCCTCCACTTT.

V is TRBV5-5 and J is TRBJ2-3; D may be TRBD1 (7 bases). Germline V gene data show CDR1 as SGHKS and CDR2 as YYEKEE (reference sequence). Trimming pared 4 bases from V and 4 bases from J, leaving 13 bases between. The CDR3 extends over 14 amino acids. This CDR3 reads CASSGGTDPDTQYF. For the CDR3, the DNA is TGTGCCAGCAGCGGCGGGACAGACCCAGATACGCAGTATTTT.

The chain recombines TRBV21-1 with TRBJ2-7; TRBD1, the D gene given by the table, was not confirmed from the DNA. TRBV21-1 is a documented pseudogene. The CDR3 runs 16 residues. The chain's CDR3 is CASSKGWTGGLGEQYF. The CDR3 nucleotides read TGTGCCAGCAGCAAAGGATGGACAGGGGGATTGGGCGAGCAGTACTTC.

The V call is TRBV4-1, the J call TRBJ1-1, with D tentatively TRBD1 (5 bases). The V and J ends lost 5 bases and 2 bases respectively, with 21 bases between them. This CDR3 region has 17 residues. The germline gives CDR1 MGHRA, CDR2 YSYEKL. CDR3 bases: TGCGCCAGCAGCTACAATCTGGGGGGAAACAGAAACACTGAAGCTTTCTTT. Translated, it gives CASSYNLGGNRNTEAFF.

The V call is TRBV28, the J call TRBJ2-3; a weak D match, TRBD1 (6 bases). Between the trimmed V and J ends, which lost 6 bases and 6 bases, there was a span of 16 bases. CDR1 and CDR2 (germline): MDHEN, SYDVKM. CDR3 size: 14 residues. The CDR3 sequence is CASRGISGADTQYF. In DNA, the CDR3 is TGTGCCAGCAGGGGAATCTCAGGGGCCGATACGCAGTATTTT.

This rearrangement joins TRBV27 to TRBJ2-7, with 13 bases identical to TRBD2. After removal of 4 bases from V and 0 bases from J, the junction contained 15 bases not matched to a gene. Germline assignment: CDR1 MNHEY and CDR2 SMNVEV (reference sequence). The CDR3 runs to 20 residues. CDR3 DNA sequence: TGTGCCAGCAGTTCTCGGGGTGATGGGACTAGCGGGACTTACTCCTACGAGCAGTACTTC. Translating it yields CASSSRGDGTSGTYSYEQYF.

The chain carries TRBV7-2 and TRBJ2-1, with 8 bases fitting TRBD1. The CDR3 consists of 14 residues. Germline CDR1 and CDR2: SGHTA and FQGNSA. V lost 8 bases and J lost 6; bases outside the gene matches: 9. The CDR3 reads CASSRDRRLNEQFF. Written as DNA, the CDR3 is TGTGCCAGCTCGAGGGACAGGAGGCTCAATGAGCAGTTCTTC.

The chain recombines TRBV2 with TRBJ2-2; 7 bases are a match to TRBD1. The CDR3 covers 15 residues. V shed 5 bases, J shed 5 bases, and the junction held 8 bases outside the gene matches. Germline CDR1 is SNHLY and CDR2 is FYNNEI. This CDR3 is CASSPDRVGTGELFF. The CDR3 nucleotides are TGTGCCAGCAGTCCCGACAGGGTTGGGACCGGGGAGCTGTTTTTT.

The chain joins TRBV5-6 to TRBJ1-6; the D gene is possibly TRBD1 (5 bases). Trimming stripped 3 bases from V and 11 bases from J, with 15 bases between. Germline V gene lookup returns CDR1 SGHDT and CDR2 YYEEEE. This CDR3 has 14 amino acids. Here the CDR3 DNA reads TGTGCCAGCAGCTCCGGGGCCCCGGGTCCACCCCTCCACTTT. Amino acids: CASSSGAPGPPLHF.

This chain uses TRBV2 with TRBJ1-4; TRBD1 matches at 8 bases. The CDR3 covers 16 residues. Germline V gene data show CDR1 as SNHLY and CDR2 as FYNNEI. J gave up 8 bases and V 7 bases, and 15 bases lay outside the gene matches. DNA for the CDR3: TGTGCCAGCAAATCGATTGGACAGGGTAGGGAAGAAAAACTGTTTTTT. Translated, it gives CASKSIGQGREEKLFF. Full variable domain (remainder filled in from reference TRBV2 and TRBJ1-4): EPEVTQTPSHQVTQMGQEVILRCVPISNHLYFYWYRQILGQKVEFLVSFYNNEISEKSEIFDDQFSVERPDGSNFTLKIRSTKLEDSAMYFCASKSIGQGREEKLFFGSGTQLSVL.

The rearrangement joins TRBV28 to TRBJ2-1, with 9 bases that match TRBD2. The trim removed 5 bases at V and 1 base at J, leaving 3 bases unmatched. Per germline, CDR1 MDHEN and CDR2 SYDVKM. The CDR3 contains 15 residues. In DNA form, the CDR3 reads TGTGCCAGCAGTCCTCTAGCGGGATCCTACAATGAGCAGTTCTTC. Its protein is CASSPLAGSYNEQFF.

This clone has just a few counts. DNA of the CDR3: TGTGCCAGCAGTGCCCGCGGGAGGATAACAGATACGCAGTATTTT. Its protein product is CASSARGRITDTQYF. The gene calls are TRBV2 and TRBJ2-3; 8 bases align to TRBD2. The CDR3 spans 15 residues. Per germline, CDR1 SNHLY and CDR2 FYNNEI. V trimming: 4 bases; J trimming: 3 bases; junction bases outside the gene matches: 6.

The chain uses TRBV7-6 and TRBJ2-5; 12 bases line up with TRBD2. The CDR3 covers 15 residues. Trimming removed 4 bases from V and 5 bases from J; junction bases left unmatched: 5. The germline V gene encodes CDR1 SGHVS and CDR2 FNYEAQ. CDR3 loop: CASSSGLAGWETQYF. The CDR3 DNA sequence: TGTGCCAGCAGCTCCGGACTAGCGGGATGGGAGACCCAGTACTTC.

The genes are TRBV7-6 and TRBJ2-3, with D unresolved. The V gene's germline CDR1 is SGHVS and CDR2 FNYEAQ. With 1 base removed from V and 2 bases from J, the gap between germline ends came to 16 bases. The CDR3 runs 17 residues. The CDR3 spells CASSLESAVIPTDTQYF. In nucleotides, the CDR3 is TGTGCCAGCAGCTTAGAGTCCGCGGTAATTCCCACAGATACGCAGTATTTT.

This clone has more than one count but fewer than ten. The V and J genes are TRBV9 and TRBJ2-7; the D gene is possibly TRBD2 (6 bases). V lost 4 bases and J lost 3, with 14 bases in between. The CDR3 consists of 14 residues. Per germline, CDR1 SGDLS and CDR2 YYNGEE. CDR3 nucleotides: TGTGCCAGCAGCCCAGTGGGGGGTCGCTACGAGCAGTACTTC. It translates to CASSPVGGRYEQYF.

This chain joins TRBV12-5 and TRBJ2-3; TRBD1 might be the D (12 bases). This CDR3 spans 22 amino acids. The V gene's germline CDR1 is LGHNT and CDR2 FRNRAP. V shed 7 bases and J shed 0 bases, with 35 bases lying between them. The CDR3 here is CASEGGTGGQSGTSGSTDTQYF. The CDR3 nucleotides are TGTGCTAGTGAAGGGGGGACAGGGGGCCAATCTGGGACTAGCGGCAGCACAGATACGCAGTATTTT.

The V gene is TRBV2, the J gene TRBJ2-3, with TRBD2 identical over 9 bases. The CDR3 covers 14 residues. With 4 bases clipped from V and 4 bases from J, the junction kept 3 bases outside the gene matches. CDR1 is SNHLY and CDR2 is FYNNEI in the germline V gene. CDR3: CASSVGLAPDTQYF. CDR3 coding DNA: TGTGCCAGCAGTGTAGGACTAGCGCCAGATACGCAGTATTTT.

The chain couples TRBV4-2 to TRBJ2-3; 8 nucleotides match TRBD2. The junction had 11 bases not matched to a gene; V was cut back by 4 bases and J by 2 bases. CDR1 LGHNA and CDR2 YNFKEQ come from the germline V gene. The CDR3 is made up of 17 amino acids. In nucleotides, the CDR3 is TGTGCCAGCAGCCGCGGTGGAAATAGCGGGAACACAGATACGCAGTATTTT. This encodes CASSRGGNSGNTDTQYF.

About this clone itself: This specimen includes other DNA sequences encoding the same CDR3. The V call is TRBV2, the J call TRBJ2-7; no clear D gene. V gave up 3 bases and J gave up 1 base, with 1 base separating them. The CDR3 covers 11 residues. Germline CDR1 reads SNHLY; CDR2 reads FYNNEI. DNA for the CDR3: TGTGCCAGCAGTGATTCCTACGAGCAGTACTTC. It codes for CASSDSYEQYF.

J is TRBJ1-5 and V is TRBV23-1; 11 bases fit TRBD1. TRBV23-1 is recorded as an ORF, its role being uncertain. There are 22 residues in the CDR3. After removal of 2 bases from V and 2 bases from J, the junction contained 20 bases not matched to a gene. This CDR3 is CASSQGDRGKKEPLCGNQPQHF. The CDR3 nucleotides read TGCGCCAGCAGTCAAGGGGACAGGGGGAAAAAGGAACCCCTGTGTGGCAATCAGCCCCAGCATTTT.

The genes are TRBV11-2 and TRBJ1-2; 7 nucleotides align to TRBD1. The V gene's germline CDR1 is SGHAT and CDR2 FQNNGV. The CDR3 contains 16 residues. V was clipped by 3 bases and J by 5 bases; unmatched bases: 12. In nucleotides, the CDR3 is TGTGCCAGCAGCTTGATACAGGGGTGGCCCTCTTATGGCTACACCTTC. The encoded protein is CASSLIQGWPSYGYTF.

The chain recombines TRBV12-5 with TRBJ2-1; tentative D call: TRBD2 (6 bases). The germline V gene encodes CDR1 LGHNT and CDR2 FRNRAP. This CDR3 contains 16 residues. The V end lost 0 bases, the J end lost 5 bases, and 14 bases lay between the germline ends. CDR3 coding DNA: TGTGCTAGTGGTTTGGTAGGGGACTCTCGGAACAATGAGCAGTTCTTC. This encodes CASGLVGDSRNNEQFF.